A selection of T cell receptor beta chains follows, all from one sample in a study of shared clonotypes between healthy human individuals. Repertoires were generated with immunoSEQ multiplex PCR, while TCRdb's copy carries only in-frame clones and drops some. The sample includes fewer than 1.8 million clones, about 98.5% of them seen just once. Material for sequencing was naive CD4+ T cells sorted from blood. The source of these receptors is a man aged 25 to 40 in good health. CDR3s leave out the opening cysteine and the closing phenylalanine or tryptophan. Part of the rows lack a size; the others show once, few, many or a class for expanded clones.

clone_size | j_call | v_call | cdr3_aa
NA | TRBJ2-2 | TRBV5-6 | ASSQGHLGLF
once | TRBJ2-1 | TRBV9 | ASSVVSGGATLINEQF
NA | TRBJ1-5 | TRBV28 | ASSSDILLKPQH
NA | TRBJ1-4 | TRBV7-9 | ASSYATNEKLF
NA | TRBJ2-7 | TRBV11-2 | ASSLARGGTSSYEQY
NA | TRBJ1-4 | TRBV5-4 | ASSKQGESEKLF
NA | TRBJ2-5 | TRBV5-5 | ASSLGGFRRWETQY
NA | TRBJ2-7 | TRBV5-1 | ASSDPSSGRLNEQY
NA | TRBJ2-5 | TRBV5-5 | ASGRGSVEETQY
once | TRBJ2-7 | TRBV10-2 | ASGWTGGHEQY
NA | TRBJ2-6 | TRBV12-5 | ASGLVRGVGANVLT
NA | TRBJ2-5 | TRBV7-3 | ASSFDSISPKWTQY
NA | TRBJ2-7 | TRBV21-1 | ASSLALTYSYEQY
NA | TRBJ2-7 | TRBV7-8 | ASSLVVGPYEQY
NA | TRBJ2-5 | TRBV27 | ASSQTSGLQETQY
NA | TRBJ2-3 | TRBV2 | ASSDWRGSTDTQY
once | TRBJ2-7 | TRBV7-6 | ASSPHVYPGGSPNSYEQY
once | TRBJ1-2 | TRBV5-1 | ASSSIRGREDGYT
NA | TRBJ1-5 | TRBV5-5 | ASSFSEGAGQPQH
NA | TRBJ1-1 | TRBV14 | ASSQETGLNTEAF
NA | TRBJ1-1 | TRBV29-1 | SAKEGNRVNTEAF
NA | TRBJ2-1 | TRBV7-9 | ASSPQAGYRDEQF
NA | TRBJ1-5 | TRBV30 | AWRDVGGGNQPQH
NA | TRBJ2-7 | TRBV6-6 | ASSYSPQYEQY
NA | TRBJ1-5 | TRBV11-2 | ASSYRPARPQH
once | TRBJ1-3 | TRBV7-2 | ASSNRQEPGNTIY
NA | TRBJ2-3 | TRBV6-1 | ASSELAGGFPDTQY
NA | TRBJ2-2 | TRBV29-1 | SVEIGSNTGELF
NA | TRBJ1-3 | TRBV6-5 | ASSYSLATLGNTIY
NA | TRBJ2-3 | TRBV9 | ASSAGTRTTDTQY
NA | TRBJ2-7 | TRBV10-3 | AAMPGSVDEQY
NA | TRBJ2-7 | TRBV25-1 | ASNIKLGTGRTYEQY
NA | TRBJ2-7 | TRBV28 | ASTSPAFSYEQY
NA | TRBJ2-1 | TRBV18 | ASSPPGRGAYNEQF
NA | TRBJ2-7 | TRBV4-2 | ASSQEGGRSSYEQY
once | TRBJ1-5 | TRBV21-1 | ASSKGSSGEINQPQH
once | TRBJ2-1 | TRBV9 | ASSVAGHYNEQF
NA | TRBJ1-2 | TRBV10-3 | AVGGGGGNYGYT
NA | TRBJ2-3 | TRBV5-1 | ASSWTSGSFADTQY
NA | TRBJ2-7 | TRBV28 | ASSKAGGALYYEQY
NA | TRBJ2-3 | TRBV7-9 | ASSLGQGFTDTQY
NA | TRBJ2-5 | TRBV5-6 | ASSLLRGGETQY
NA | TRBJ1-1 | TRBV18 | ASSLRDRGIKSTEAF
once | TRBJ2-7 | TRBV11-2 | ASSTRTVGALKQY
NA | TRBJ2-7 | TRBV5-1 | ASSLNTGTYEQY
NA | TRBJ1-4 | TRBV28 | ASKEFGEKLF
NA | TRBJ2-3 | TRBV29-1 | SADSRDPLQNTQY
NA | TRBJ1-1 | TRBV29-1 | SALTPTVNTEAF
NA | TRBJ1-2 | TRBV25-1 | ASSESGDSSGYT
NA | TRBJ2-1 | TRBV5-4 | ASRDGGPHRNEQF